This T cell receptor beta chain appears in the sequencing data of a study of blood T cell repertoires in COVID-19 (dated by TCRdb to about 2020). Context from the whole study: The collaborator samples originated in the United States, Italy and Spain and spanned the acute and convalescent phases of COVID-19. The material from the prospective study consisted of cDNA or gDNA derived from T cells, B-cell-depleted T cells, or PBMCs. Deeply sampled blood TCRbeta repertoires from subjects exposed to, actively infected with, or recovered from COVID-19 were included in the dataset. The repertoires were made available in a free public database intended to serve as a resource for research on the immune response to SARS-CoV-2. The samples were drawn from two sources: the first 160 participants of the ongoing ImmuneRACE study, and fewer than 1,500 subjects contributed by 6 global collaborators. A de-identified subject ID, COVID-19 status, age in years and sex were almost always included in the sample metadata. Where available, HLA class I and class II types were obtained from metadata supplied by the sample provider rather than from assay-based typing. The study at large found these results: How much clinical and demographic metadata was included differed by source and by participant, and the metadata was provided uncurated.

This clone was found once. What antigen it recognizes has not been identified. Base qualities were left out, and no much larger clone turns up one base away. The junction carries 13 bases between V and J, which are trimmed by 1 base and 6 bases respectively. Its CDR3 holds 15 amino acids, cysteine through phenylalanine. Of all the DNA, just the CDR3 is kept, 45 bases in frame from base 1. Via the germline V gene, CDR1 is SGHTA and CDR2 FQGNSA. TCRbeta CDR3 regions were amplified from genomic DNA by means of the immunoSEQ Assay, a bias-controlled multiplex PCR. Per the source publication's procedure: Nucleated cell counts per sample were estimated from amplification of reference gene primers within the assay. To quantify the absolute abundance of each unique TCRbeta CDR3 rearrangement, sequence reads were collapsed and filtered. For each sample, productive Simpson clonality was calculated as the square root of Simpson's diversity index over productive rearrangements. Imported from immuneACCESS, the table was reduced by TCRdb to in-frame sequences with V and J called. These copies leave out some clones; in studies compared against another copy, an unresolved V gene accounts for under half, and the cause of the remainder is not known. For V, J and clone size, that table is used; D and trimming come from the DNA. Here the sample has 90,000 or so clones; 86% occur a single time. Approximately 8.1% of the sample is held by the ten biggest clonotypes.

Whole blood was collected in K2EDTA tubes by collaborating institutions according to the institutions' own protocols. For TCRbeta analysis, collaborators shipped samples as frozen whole blood, isolated PBMCs, or DNA extracted from either of those sample types. What was sequenced was peripheral blood. This clonotype was obtained from a man aged 45-65 years with active COVID-19. Recombination linked TRBV7-2 to TRBJ2-1; TRBD2 is possibly the D segment (6 matching bases). In nucleotide form, the sequence is TGTGCCAGCAGCTTAGATACTAGCAAGTCCAATGAGCAGTTCTTC. Protein translation: CASSLDTSKSNEQFF.